This note documents a single TCR beta chain sequence. Germline V gene sequence: CDR1 LNHDA, CDR2 SQIVND (reference sequence). Trimming stripped 5 bases from V and 9 bases from J, with 13 bases between. There are 12 residues in the CDR3. Repertoires were generated with immunoSEQ multiplex PCR, while TCRdb's copy carries only in-frame clones and drops some. The sample records tens of thousands of clones, 75% to 90% being singletons. This sample stems from a study of blood T cell repertoires in COVID-19. Study-level background: The cDNA or gDNA used as material had been derived from T cells, B-cell-depleted T cells, or PBMCs.

Sequenced sample: peripheral blood. V and J are TRBV19 and TRBJ1-2; the D gene is possibly TRBD1 (6 bases). The sequence came from a man in his sixties with acute or convalescent COVID-19. CDR3 protein: CASSPSTGSYTF. In DNA form, the CDR3 reads TGTGCCAGTAGTCCCTCGACAGGCAGCTACACCTTC.